This TCR beta chain was captured in a study of PD-L1 blockade in urothelial cancer. Points from the study as a whole: Pretreatment TCR clonality in blood under the median foretold superior survival.

TCRdb's copy holds only in-frame clones and misses some; the assay was immunoSEQ multiplex PCR. The sample includes around 70,000 clones, approximately 81% seen only once; the top ten take 4.5% to 5.5%. Turning to this clone: What it recognizes is unknown.

This CDR3 contains 13 residues. V was pared by 0 bases and J by 4 bases, with 6 bases between. Per the germline V gene, CDR1 is SGHRS and CDR2 is YFSETQ. This rearrangement joins TRBV5-1 to TRBJ2-3; D is unresolved. This clonotype was sampled from a man between 65 and 80 years old with urothelial cancer. Material: PBMCs, obtained around atezolizumab (anti-PD-L1) treatment. In DNA form, the CDR3 reads TGCGCCAGCAGCTTGGTTGAGGCAGATACGCAGTATTTT. Its protein product is CASSLVEADTQYF.